This T cell receptor (beta chain) was captured in a study of control samples from healthy donors and cancer patients. CDR3 length: 13 residues. V lost 10 bases and J lost 3, with 15 bases in between. Germline V gives CDR1 MDHEN, CDR2 SYDVKM. Libraries were prepared by immunoSEQ multiplex PCR; TCRdb keeps only in-frame clonotypes and omits some of them. The table lists tens of thousands of clones, roughly 87% of them singletons. The chain employs TRBV28 and TRBJ1-1; D gene uncertain. Sequenced material: blood. The receptor was isolated from a woman aged 45-59 years in good health. The DNA of the CDR3 is TGTGCCACCCGCTGGTCGCGGGACACTGAAGCTTTCTTT. It encodes CATRWSRDTEAFF.